The 17 T cell receptor beta chains given below trace back to one sample, sequenced in a study of T cells in Graves' hyperthyroidism and ophthalmopathy. Amplification of TCR beta CDR3 regions used RNA as the template. TCR CDR3 regions were first amplified by RT-PCR with HTBI primers. TCRdb re-called the multiplex PCR reads with MiXCR, one entry per CDR3 protein. This table holds some 720,000 distinct CDR3 sequences, about 15% found once. The sample consisted of blood. Source of these receptors: a man between 18 and 35 years old with Graves' hyperthyroidism.

This clonotype has at least ten counts. This rearrangement joins TRBV10-3 to TRBJ2-1; D is unresolved. The CDR3 is 15 residues long. CDR1 is ENHRY and CDR2 is SYGVKD in the germline V gene. The V end lost 4 bases, the J end lost 3 bases, and 13 bases lay between the germline ends. The CDR3 protein is CAISGMSLGYNEQFF. The DNA of the CDR3 is TGTGCCATCAGTGGAATGAGCTTGGGCTACAATGAGCAGTTCTTC.

This clonotype was picked up a small number of times. This chain connects TRBV19 to TRBJ2-1, with TRBD2 matching over 8 bases. The CDR3 is made up of 18 amino acids. CDR1 is LNHDA and CDR2 is SQIVND in the germline V gene (reference sequence). With 5 bases clipped from V and 0 bases from J, the junction kept 12 bases outside the gene matches. CDR3 sequence: CASSLSWTSWSSYNEQFF. The CDR3, as DNA: TGTGCCAGTAGTCTCTCGTGGACTAGCTGGAGCTCCTACAATGAGCAGTTCTTC.

V is TRBV12-3 or TRBV12-4 and J is TRBJ1-2, with unresolved D. CDR3 length: 15 residues. Trimming cost V 7 bases and J 8 bases, with 23 bases left between them. The CDR3 reads CASTLRGTPRQGYTF. The CDR3 DNA is TGTGCCAGCACCCTTAGAGGCACACCCCGTCAGGGCTACACCTTC.

In this sample, this clonotype turned up a few times. This chain links TRBV29-1 with TRBJ1-4, with a tentative D call TRBD1 (5 bases). The CDR3 totals 14 residues. Germline values: CDR1 SQVTM, CDR2 ANQGSEA. Trimming stripped 6 bases from V and 5 bases from J, with 16 bases between. CDR3 residues: CSVSQTEKNEKLFF. Here the CDR3 DNA reads TGCAGCGTGTCCCAGACAGAGAAGAATGAAAAACTGTTTTTT.

This clonotype was observed a few times. The chain joins TRBV6-2 or TRBV6-3 to TRBJ1-6; possible D gene TRBD1, 6 bases. Deletions cut 2 bases from V and 8 bases from J, with 10 bases between. The CDR3 is made up of 14 amino acids. Germline V gene lookup returns CDR1 MNHEY and CDR2 SVGEGT. The CDR3 here is CASSYRGTDSPLHF. The CDR3, as DNA: TGTGCCAGCAGTTACAGGGGGACGGATTCACCCCTCCACTTT.

This clonotype was detected ten times or more. The J gene is TRBJ2-5, the V gene TRBV18; D gene uncertain. The CDR3 contains 13 residues. Germline V CDR1 and CDR2: KGHSH, LQKENI. Trimming shortened V by 2 bases and J by 2 bases, and 6 bases separated the two germline ends. DNA of the CDR3: TGTGCCAGCTCACCATCCCCACAAGAGACCCAGTACTTC. This codes for CASSPSPQETQYF.

This clonotype was seen ten or more times. DNA of the CDR3: TGTGCCAGCAGCGTAGGAGCCCAGACTAGCGGGGAAGATACGCAGTATTTT. It specifies CASSVGAQTSGEDTQYF. The rearrangement uses TRBV9 and TRBJ2-3; 11 bases map to TRBD2. In germline, CDR1 is SGDLS, CDR2 YYNGEE. With V trimmed by 0 bases and J by 5 bases, 8 bases remained unmatched. The CDR3 runs 17 residues.

This clonotype has at least ten counts. The genes are TRBV2 and TRBJ2-3; D possibly corresponds to TRBD2 (5 bases). Germline V gene sequence: CDR1 SNHLY, CDR2 FYNNEI. The CDR3 loop spans 17 amino acids. V dropped 0 bases and J dropped 0 bases, with 13 bases sitting between them. DNA of the CDR3: TGTGCCAGCAGTGAAGCGCTTCGGGAACCTAGCACAGATACGCAGTATTTT. Translated, it gives CASSEALREPSTDTQYF.

This clonotype occurred a few times. This sequence joins TRBV29-1 and TRBJ2-1, with 8 bases matching TRBD2. V gave up 4 bases and J gave up 1 base; unmatched junction bases: 12. The CDR3 extends over 17 amino acids. CDR1 is SQVTM, CDR2 ANQGSEA, per germline. CDR3 sequence: CSVAPAGDLVSYNEQFF. The CDR3 DNA reads as TGCAGCGTTGCCCCAGCGGGAGACTTGGTATCCTACAATGAGCAGTTCTTC.

The chain carries TRBV6-4 and TRBJ2-3, with 9 nucleotides matching TRBD1. V lost 5 bases and J lost 3; bases outside the gene matches: 15. CDR3 length: 18 residues. Germline-derived CDR1 and CDR2 are MRHNA and SNTAGT. The CDR3, as DNA: TGTGCCAGCAGTTACGGGACAGGGTCTGCCTCTAGTACAGATACGCAGTATTTT. It is translated as CASSYGTGSASSTDTQYF.

This clonotype has ten or more counts. This sequence joins TRBV7-2 and TRBJ2-7; D ambiguous. Germline CDR1 SGHTA, CDR2 FQGNSA. The CDR3 extends over 13 amino acids. V gave up 1 base and J gave up 3 bases, with 7 bases separating them. CDR3 amino acids: CASSLGRYYEQYF. CDR3 bases: TGTGCCAGCAGCTTAGGCAGGTACTACGAGCAGTACTTC.

In its sample, this clonotype was seen many times. This chain links TRBV7-9 with TRBJ2-7; D might be TRBD1 or TRBD2, each matching 5 bases. The CDR3 loop spans 14 amino acids. Trimming pared 3 bases from V and 4 bases from J, leaving 13 bases between. CDR1 SEHNR and CDR2 FQNEAQ come from the germline V gene (reference sequence). The DNA of the CDR3 is TGTGCCAGCAGCTTTTCAGGGACGCGTTACGAGCAGTACTTC. It yields the protein CASSFSGTRYEQYF.

The V and J genes are TRBV6-5 and TRBJ2-2; D not certain. The CDR3 extends over 13 amino acids. Between the trimmed V and J ends, which lost 5 bases and 7 bases, there was a span of 11 bases. Germline V gene data show CDR1 as MNHEY and CDR2 as SVGAGI. In DNA form, the CDR3 reads TGTGCCAGCAGTACCGATAGTCTCGGGGAGCTGTTTTTT. The encoded protein is CASSTDSLGELFF.

The DNA of the CDR3 is TGTGCCAGCAGTTCGGGACAGGGGGCAGGTGAAGCTTTCTTT. This sequence encodes CASSSGQGAGEAFF. This chain connects TRBV28 to TRBJ1-1; 12 bases match TRBD1. This CDR3 is built from 14 residues. Germline-derived CDR1 and CDR2 are MDHEN and SYDVKM. The trim removed 4 bases at V and 7 bases at J, leaving 4 bases unmatched.

The chain uses TRBV4-3 and TRBJ1-1, with 8 bases identical to TRBD1. Germline CDR1 reads LGHNA; CDR2 reads YSLEER. This CDR3 spans 14 amino acids. The V segment lost 3 bases and the J segment 12 bases; nucleotides outside the gene matches: 12. CDR3 in amino acids: CASSHTDRGRLTFF. The CDR3 nucleotides read TGCGCCAGCAGCCACACTGACAGGGGTAGACTAACTTTCTTT.

This clonotype was picked up a small number of times. The V gene is TRBV6-1, the J gene TRBJ1-5; 7 bases line up with TRBD1. CDR3 length equals 12 residues. Trimming removed 10 bases from V and 4 bases from J; junction bases left unmatched: 4. Per the germline V gene, CDR1 is MNHNS and CDR2 is SASEGT. CDR3 bases: TGTGCCATCGCGACAGGGAATCAGCCCCAGCATTTT. This encodes CAIATGNQPQHF.

Written as DNA, the CDR3 is TGTGCCAGCAGCTCCCTGGGTGGCGAGCAGTACTTC. It translates to CASSSLGGEQYF. The chain couples TRBV7-3 to TRBJ2-7; D unresolved. V lost 4 bases to trimming and J lost 6 bases, with 10 bases between them. Germline CDR1 reads SGHTA; CDR2 reads FQGTGA. This CDR3 region has 12 residues.